This paragraph reports one TCR beta chain. This record comes from a study of T cell changes during pregnancy in multiple sclerosis. The CDR3 is 15 amino acids. V lost 0 bases and J 1 base, leaving 6 bases between the germline ends. CDR1 and CDR2 (germline): LGHNA, YSLEER. Here immunoSEQ multiplex PCR was the method, and the copy in TCRdb shows in-frame clones only, minus some. The sample records about 29,000 clones, 75% to 90% being singletons. The starting material was CD8+ T cells from peripheral blood mononuclear cells, obtained after pregnancy. V is TRBV4-3 and J is TRBJ1-4, with D possibly being TRBD1 (6 bases). The sequence was collected from a female donor with multiple sclerosis, enrolled in a pregnancy study. CDR3 amino acids: CASSQDRGTNEKLFF. The CDR3 bases are TGCGCCAGCAGCCAAGACAGGGGAACTAATGAAAAACTGTTTTTT.